The 26 T cell receptor beta chains in this list originate from one sample, sequenced in a study of cytomegalovirus exposure and HLA in healthy donors. PCR amplification relied on 60 Vbeta primers (plus 13 Jbeta primers). Profiling relied on immunoSEQ multiplex PCR, and the TCRdb table lists in-frame clones only, not all of them. In the table there are under 200,000 clones, about 86% of which are singletons. The sequenced sample was PBMCs. The receptor source for this set is a man aged 40-49 years in good health and CMV-seropositive.

Comment on this clone: The junction differs from germline at one of its ends, possibly a read error. The chain uses TRBV30 and TRBJ1-5; perhaps TRBD1 as D (6 bases). The CDR3 runs 12 residues. The V gene's germline CDR1 is GTSNPN and CDR2 SVGIG (reference sequence). This chain's CDR3 is CYREPFNQPQHF. The CDR3, as DNA: TGCTACAGGGAACCTTTCAATCAGCCCCAGCATTTT.

The CDR3 is CASSLGRLTDTQYF. CDR3 coding DNA: TGTGCCAGCAGCTTAGGCAGGCTCACAGATACGCAGTATTTT. The V gene is TRBV11-3, the J gene TRBJ2-3; D uncertain. CDR3 size: 14 residues. Germline V CDR1 and CDR2: SGHNT, YENEEA. The V gene lost 1 base and the J gene lost 2 bases, with 7 bases spanning the gap.

The chain links TRBV5-1 to TRBJ2-3; 12 positions agree with TRBD2. The CDR3 sequence is 16 residues long. Germline assignment: CDR1 SGHRS and CDR2 YFSETQ. The V and J ends lost 0 bases and 3 bases, in that order; junction bases with no gene match: 2. CDR3 in DNA: TGCGCCAGCAGCTTGGCTCTAGCGGGAGGGACAGATACGCAGTATTTT. Translating it yields CASSLALAGGTDTQYF.

The chain is built from TRBV5-6 and TRBJ2-4, with 7 nucleotides matching TRBD1. After removal of 0 bases from V and 2 bases from J, the junction contained 5 bases not matched to a gene. Germline loops: CDR1 SGHDT, CDR2 YYEEEE. This CDR3 contains 16 residues. The CDR3 DNA sequence: TGTGCCAGCAGCTTGGCCGACAGGGCGTCCAAAAACATTCAGTACTTC. Amino acids: CASSLADRASKNIQYF. The full variable domain, its missing parts supplied by reference TRBV5-6 and TRBJ2-4, is DAGVTQSPTHLIKTRGQQVTLRCSPKSGHDTVSWYQQALGQGPQFIFQYYEEEERQRGNFPDRFSGHQFPNYSSELNVNALLLGDSALYLCASSLADRASKNIQYFGAGTRLSVL.

This clone has a handful of counts. The gene calls are TRBV5-1 and TRBJ1-4; weak D call: TRBD1 (6 bases). There are 14 residues in the CDR3. The V gene lost 4 bases and the J gene lost 8 bases, with 15 bases spanning the gap. Per germline, CDR1 SGHRS and CDR2 YFSETQ. Written as DNA, the CDR3 is TGCGCCAGCAGCCCCACAAGTACAGGGGAAAAACTGTTTTTT. Encoded protein: CASSPTSTGEKLFF.

This clone was counted a single time. The chain employs TRBV28 and TRBJ2-7; 9 nucleotides line up with TRBD1. In germline, CDR1 is MDHEN, CDR2 SYDVKM. The V segment lost 5 bases and the J segment 0 bases; nucleotides outside the gene matches: 11. The CDR3 loop spans 17 amino acids. The CDR3 DNA is TGTGCCAGCAGTCCACTCACCGGGACAGGGTTCTCCTACGAGCAGTACTTC. Translated: CASSPLTGTGFSYEQYF.

The chain joins TRBV29-1 to TRBJ1-2, with 7 bases aligning to TRBD1. The V segment lost 7 bases and the J segment 8 bases; nucleotides outside the gene matches: 10. CDR3 size: 12 residues. CDR1 and CDR2 (germline): SQVTM, ANQGSEA. The CDR3 sequence is CSDKSQGLGYTF. The CDR3 region has the DNA TGCAGCGATAAATCACAGGGGCTGGGCTACACCTTC.

This rearrangement joins TRBV10-1 to TRBJ2-7; tentative D call: TRBD2 (5 bases). Trimming took off 3 bases at V and 7 bases at J, with 22 bases between the two ends. The CDR3 runs to 16 residues. The V gene's germline CDR1 is WNHNN and CDR2 SYGVQD (reference sequence). This CDR3 is CASSEGWEPDRREQYF. The CDR3 DNA follows: TGCGCCAGCAGTGAAGGGTGGGAGCCCGATCGCCGGGAGCAGTACTTC.

Regarding this clone: The sample holds other DNA sequences that translate to the same CDR3. The chain is built from TRBV29-1 and TRBJ1-4; 9 bases are a match to TRBD1. This CDR3 comprises 12 residues. After removal of 7 bases from V and 8 bases from J, the junction contained 5 bases not matched to a gene. Germline V CDR1 and CDR2: SQVTM, ANQGSEA. The CDR3 here is CSGGQGGEKLFF. CDR3 coding DNA: TGCAGCGGGGGACAGGGAGGGGAAAAACTGTTTTTT.

CDR3 region: CAWSRGPGTDLAKNIQYF. The CDR3 DNA is TGTGCCTGGAGTCGCGGACCTGGGACAGATCTAGCCAAAAACATTCAGTACTTC. The genes are TRBV30 and TRBJ2-4, with 7 bases that match TRBD1. Germline V gene sequence: CDR1 GTSNPN, CDR2 SVGIG (reference sequence). This CDR3 spans 18 amino acids. V lost 2 bases to trimming and J lost 0 bases; unmatched junction nucleotides: 13.

The J gene is TRBJ2-2, the V gene TRBV11-2; D is possibly TRBD2 (5 bases). The CDR3 is made up of 14 amino acids. Per germline, CDR1 SGHAT and CDR2 FQNNGV. The ends were cut back, 3 bases at V and 0 bases at J, with 5 bases in the middle. Written as DNA, the CDR3 is TGTGCCAGCAGCTTGAGGGCGAACACCGGGGAGCTGTTTTTT. Translated: CASSLRANTGELFF.

The chain couples TRBV30 to TRBJ1-2, with D perhaps matching TRBD1 (5 bases). V was pared by 4 bases and J by 0 bases, with 12 bases between. The CDR3 contains 14 residues. The V gene's germline CDR1 is GTSNPN and CDR2 SVGIG (reference sequence). The CDR3 protein is CAWTRQQSNYGYTF. CDR3 nucleotide sequence: TGTGCCTGGACCCGACAGCAATCTAACTATGGCTACACCTTC.

The chain has TRBV19 and TRBJ1-4, with 8 nucleotides matching TRBD1. Germline V gives CDR1 LNHDA, CDR2 SQIVND (reference sequence). The CDR3 loop spans 13 amino acids. The V and J ends lost 10 bases and 8 bases, in that order; junction bases with no gene match: 9. The chain's CDR3 is CATAGGLGEKLFF. The DNA for the CDR3 is TGTGCCACCGCAGGGGGCTTAGGGGAAAAACTGTTTTTT.

This chain joins TRBV11-2 and TRBJ2-1; 9 nucleotides agree with TRBD2. Trimming took 6 bases from V and 6 from J; bases not matched to a gene: 9. The V gene's germline CDR1 is SGHAT and CDR2 FQNNGV. The CDR3 spans 15 residues. The CDR3 DNA follows: TGTGCCAGCAGGCGTAGCGGGGGCCTTATCAATGAGCAGTTCTTC. It codes for CASRRSGGLINEQFF.

The chain carries TRBV7-2 and TRBJ1-1, with D possibly matching TRBD1 (5 bases). Germline loops: CDR1 SGHTA, CDR2 FQGNSA. The ends were cut back, 5 bases at V and 5 bases at J, with 18 bases in the middle. The CDR3 is 15 amino acids. The DNA of the CDR3 is TGTGCCAGCAGCCCAAATGGGGGGGTTCGGACTGAAGCTTTCTTT. This encodes CASSPNGGVRTEAFF.

The V and J genes are TRBV30 and TRBJ1-4, with D maybe TRBD1 (5 bases). Germline V gene lookup returns CDR1 GTSNPN and CDR2 SVGIG (reference sequence). V gave up 2 bases and J gave up 3 bases, with 13 bases separating them. The CDR3 is 15 residues long. The CDR3 DNA is TGTGCCTGGAGTAGAACAGGACCATCTAATGAAAAACTGTTTTTT. Residues: CAWSRTGPSNEKLFF.

The gene calls are TRBV28 and TRBJ2-5, with D possibly TRBD1 on 5 matching bases. Deletions cut 3 bases from V and 1 base from J, with 18 bases between. The CDR3 covers 17 residues. Germline CDR1 reads MDHEN; CDR2 reads SYDVKM. CDR3 nucleotide sequence: TGTGCCAGCAGTTTTCTCGGGTGGGGCAGGCTCCAAGAGACCCAGTACTTC. This encodes CASSFLGWGRLQETQYF.

This chain uses TRBV6-6 with TRBJ2-7, with D unclear. The V end lost 2 bases, the J end lost 5 bases, and 13 bases lay between the germline ends. This CDR3 comprises 14 residues. Germline values: CDR1 MNHNY, CDR2 SVGAGI (reference sequence). This chain's CDR3 is CASSYDLRGDEQYF. As DNA, the CDR3 is TGTGCCAGCAGTTACGATCTTCGAGGCGACGAGCAGTACTTC.

This chain connects TRBV5-1 to TRBJ2-1; 9 nucleotides align to TRBD2. CDR1 and CDR2 (germline): SGHRS, YFSETQ. The CDR3 runs to 15 residues. The V and J ends lost 2 bases and 8 bases, in that order; junction bases with no gene match: 8. The CDR3: CASSLGGRAEYEQFF. The DNA of the CDR3 is TGCGCCAGCAGCTTAGGCGGGAGGGCGGAGTATGAGCAGTTCTTC.

This chain connects TRBV5-1 to TRBJ2-7; 11 bases align to TRBD2. The V gene's germline CDR1 is SGHRS and CDR2 YFSETQ. V trimming: 0 bases; J trimming: 7 bases; junction bases outside the gene matches: 6. The CDR3 is made up of 15 amino acids. The CDR3 sequence: CASSLGLAGGVEQYF. In DNA form, the CDR3 reads TGCGCCAGCAGCTTGGGTCTAGCGGGAGGAGTTGAGCAGTACTTC.

This sequence joins TRBV6-5 and TRBJ2-7; 7 bases match TRBD2. Trimming cost V 5 bases and J 5 bases; bases outside gene matches: 12. The CDR3 covers 15 residues. The germline V gene has CDR1 MNHEY and CDR2 SVGAGI. For the CDR3, the DNA is TGTGCCAGCAGTCAACGACTAGCCGCCTTCCACGAGCAGTACTTC. It codes for CASSQRLAAFHEQYF.

The chain carries TRBV18 and TRBJ2-6; unclear D gene. CDR1 and CDR2 (germline): KGHSH, LQKENI. Trimming removed 2 bases from V and 0 bases from J, with 8 bases in between. This CDR3 is built from 16 residues. CDR3 amino acids: CASSPDKHSGANVLTF. The DNA of the CDR3 is TGTGCCAGCTCACCAGACAAGCACTCTGGGGCCAACGTCCTGACTTTC.

This sequence joins TRBV12-5 and TRBJ2-7, with TRBD2 as a possible D gene (5 bases). The CDR3 has 12 residues. Germline assignment: CDR1 LGHNT and CDR2 FRNRAP. Trimming left V 2 bases short and J 9 bases short, with 11 bases between. In nucleotides, the CDR3 is TGTGCTAGTGGTTTGAAACTAGAGCTGCAGTACTTC. As protein: CASGLKLELQYF.

This sequence joins TRBV6-5 and TRBJ2-3; perhaps TRBD1 as D (6 bases). V was clipped by 1 base and J by 10 bases, with 12 bases between them. This CDR3 has 13 amino acids. Per germline, CDR1 MNHEY and CDR2 SVGAGI. In DNA, the CDR3 is TGTGCCAGCAGTTACTTAGGACAGTGGGCGCAGTATTTT. Amino acid sequence: CASSYLGQWAQYF.

V and J are TRBV9 and TRBJ2-1; no reliable D call. V lost 0 bases and J lost 7, with 14 bases in between. Germline lookup yields CDR1 SGDLS and CDR2 YYNGEE. This CDR3 comprises 15 residues. CDR3 DNA sequence: TGTGCCAGCAGCGTAGGTTCGGCGTCTAGGAATGAGCAGTTCTTC. Its translation: CASSVGSASRNEQFF.

V and J are TRBV7-3 and TRBJ2-1; D is perhaps TRBD1 (6 bases). Trimming pared 5 bases from V and 2 bases from J, leaving 16 bases between. CDR1 is SGHTA and CDR2 is FQGTGA in the germline V gene. CDR3 length: 16 amino acids. For the CDR3, the DNA is TGTGCCAGCAGCCGACTCCTAGGGGGAGCCTACAATGAGCAGTTCTTC. Translation gives CASSRLLGGAYNEQFF.